The 22 T cell receptor beta chains presented below share a single source sample, sequenced in a study of Graves' ophthalmopathy and Graves' hyperthyroidism. Amplification from RNA transcripts yielded the TCR beta CDR3 regions. A first-round RT-PCR used HTBI primers, followed by a second-round multiplex PCR. Using its own MiXCR run on the multiplex PCR reads, TCRdb lists one record per CDR3 protein. This sample yields under 350,000 distinct CDR3 sequences, of which about 17% are seen a single time; 12% belongs to the top ten. Sequenced sample: peripheral blood. The receptors were sampled from an adult man with Graves' ophthalmopathy.

The sample holds many counts of this clonotype. V and J are TRBV9 and TRBJ2-1, with 13 bases that match TRBD2. The CDR3 is 15 residues long. CDR1 is SGDLS, CDR2 YYNGEE, per germline. With V trimmed by 1 base and J by 8 bases, 3 bases remained unmatched. CDR3 sequence: CASSVTSGRAHEQFF. For the CDR3, the DNA is TGTGCCAGCAGCGTAACTAGCGGGAGGGCCCATGAGCAGTTCTTC.

This clonotype occurred many times. The chain couples TRBV7-9 to TRBJ2-4; 9 bases map to TRBD1. Trimming cost V 5 bases and J 2 bases; bases outside gene matches: 7. This CDR3 is built from 16 residues. Germline lookup yields CDR1 SEHNR and CDR2 FQNEAQ (reference sequence). For the CDR3, the DNA is TGTGCCAGCAGCGGCGGGACAGGGCGGACCAAAAACATTCAGTACTTC. Residues: CASSGGTGRTKNIQYF.

This clonotype has at least ten counts. V is TRBV6-1 and J is TRBJ1-1; D unclear. Trimming took off 6 bases at V and 5 bases at J, with 16 bases between the two ends. The CDR3 runs to 14 residues. In germline, CDR1 is MNHNS, CDR2 SASEGT. CDR3 sequence: CASRRDLYLTEAFF. CDR3 DNA sequence: TGTGCCAGCAGGCGGGATCTCTATTTAACTGAAGCTTTCTTT.

This chain links TRBV20-1 with TRBJ1-2, with 7 nucleotides matching TRBD1. Germline V gene sequence: CDR1 DFQATT, CDR2 SNEGSKA (reference sequence). V lost 5 bases to trimming and J lost 2 bases; unmatched junction nucleotides: 2. The CDR3 sequence is 12 residues long. The CDR3 sequence is CSAEDRNYGYTF. The CDR3 DNA sequence: TGCAGTGCTGAGGACAGGAACTATGGCTACACCTTC.

This clonotype was detected many times. The chain recombines TRBV6-5 with TRBJ1-3; no definite D call. Trimming removed 2 bases from V and 0 bases from J, with 8 bases in between. The CDR3 has 15 amino acids. The germline gives CDR1 MNHEY, CDR2 SVGAGI. The chain's CDR3 is CASSYGHSSGNTIYF. For the CDR3, the DNA is TGTGCCAGCAGTTACGGCCACAGCTCTGGAAACACCATATATTTT.

This clonotype was observed at least ten times. The CDR3 region is CASSDVGLNPDTQYF. Here the CDR3 DNA reads TGTGCCAGCAGTGACGTTGGCCTTAACCCAGATACGCAGTATTTT. This chain joins TRBV2 and TRBJ2-3, with D hard to call. This CDR3 contains 15 residues. V lost 3 bases to trimming and J lost 4 bases, with 14 bases between them. Germline V gene data show CDR1 as SNHLY and CDR2 as FYNNEI.

The gene calls are TRBV7-2 and TRBJ1-3, with D maybe TRBD1 (5 bases). Germline CDR1 and CDR2: SGHTA and FQGNSA. Trimming took 4 bases from V and 4 from J, leaving 14 bases between them. There are 15 residues in the CDR3. CDR3 coding DNA: TGTGCCAGCAGCTCCCGGCACGGGGGGGGAAACACCATATATTTT. This encodes CASSSRHGGGNTIYF.

This clonotype was counted ten times or more. The chain links TRBV20-1 to TRBJ2-7; TRBD1 agrees at 9 bases. Germline V lookup: CDR1 DFQATT, CDR2 SNEGSKA (reference sequence). This CDR3 has 16 amino acids. V lost 4 bases, J lost 4 bases, and 14 bases stayed unmatched. CDR3 loop: CSATGQGWGQGYEQYF. CDR3 bases: TGCAGTGCTACCGGACAGGGGTGGGGACAAGGATACGAGCAGTACTTC.

This clonotype appeared many times. The chain combines TRBV5-5 with TRBJ1-6, with D perhaps matching TRBD1 (5 bases). This CDR3 is 15 amino acids long. Trimming removed 1 base at V and 6 bases at J, with 11 bases between. The V gene's germline CDR1 is SGHKS and CDR2 YYEKEE (reference sequence). The CDR3 loop reads CASSLHGGGNSPLHF. CDR3 nucleotide sequence: TGTGCCAGCAGCTTGCATGGGGGGGGTAATTCACCCCTCCACTTT. The full variable domain, its missing parts supplied by reference TRBV5-5 and TRBJ1-6, is DAGVTQSPTHLIKTRGQQVTLRCSPISGHKSVSWYQQVLGQGPQFIFQYYEKEERGRGNFPDRFSARQFPNYSSELNVNALLLGDSALYLCASSLHGGGNSPLHFGNGTRLTVT.

This clonotype was picked up many times. This chain links TRBV10-3 with TRBJ2-7; D remains unclear. Germline CDR1 is ENHRY and CDR2 is SYGVKD. The germline V and J ends were trimmed by 0 bases and 6 bases, with 12 bases remaining between them. The CDR3 has 14 amino acids. The CDR3 nucleotides are TGTGCCATCAGTGAGTCGATAGGTTCTCTCGAGCAGTACTTC. It is translated as CAISESIGSLEQYF.

Many counts were recorded for this clonotype. The V call is TRBV25-1, the J call TRBJ2-2, with TRBD1 identical over 7 bases. This CDR3 contains 17 residues. Germline values: CDR1 MGHDK, CDR2 SYGVNS. V trimming: 1 base; J trimming: 1 base; junction bases outside the gene matches: 6. CDR3 residues: CASSESAWTGNTGELFF. The CDR3 DNA sequence: TGTGCCAGCAGTGAATCCGCGTGGACAGGGAACACCGGGGAGCTGTTTTTT.

This clonotype came up many times. CDR3 coding DNA: TGTGCCAGCAGTTCCGGGACAGGGTGGGATGGCTACACCTTC. It encodes CASSSGTGWDGYTF. The V and J genes are TRBV6-5 and TRBJ1-2, with TRBD1 matching over 9 bases. The CDR3 runs to 14 residues. After removal of 4 bases from V and 6 bases from J, the junction contained 6 bases not matched to a gene. The germline V gene encodes CDR1 MNHEY and CDR2 SVGAGI.

This clonotype was recorded at least ten times. The rearrangement links TRBV30 to TRBJ1-2, with D possibly TRBD1 on 5 matching bases. CDR3 size: 12 residues. Per the germline V gene, CDR1 is GTSNPN and CDR2 is SVGIG (reference sequence). Trimming took off 2 bases at V and 6 bases at J, with 10 bases between the two ends. CDR3 amino acids: CAWSSGKNGYTF. The DNA of the CDR3 is TGTGCCTGGAGTTCAGGGAAAAATGGCTACACCTTC.

The sample holds a few counts of this clonotype. One end of the junction is discordant with germline, which a read error may explain. This rearrangement joins TRBV6-1 to TRBJ1-1; D is ambiguous. This CDR3 is 15 amino acids long. Germline CDR1 is MNHNS and CDR2 is SASEGT. The DNA of the CDR3 is TGTGCCAGCAGTGAACCAGCGGCCATGAACACTGAAGCTTCCTTT. It translates to CASSEPAAMNTEASF.

This clonotype was observed at least ten times. The chain employs TRBV6-5 and TRBJ1-1; no firm D call. Germline V gives CDR1 MNHEY, CDR2 SVGAGI. V was shortened by 4 bases and J by 0 bases, with 15 bases between the two germline ends. The CDR3 covers 16 residues. The CDR3 region is CASSSLWEAMNTEAFF. The CDR3 region has the DNA TGTGCCAGCAGTTCCCTTTGGGAGGCCATGAACACTGAAGCTTTCTTT.

This clonotype was detected many times. The rearrangement joins TRBV5-1 to TRBJ1-1; D not certain. CDR3 size: 14 residues. Per the germline V gene, CDR1 is SGHRS and CDR2 is YFSETQ. Trimming shortened V by 3 bases and J by 2 bases, and 11 bases separated the two germline ends. CDR3 sequence reads: CASSSMGSNTEAFF. In nucleotides, the CDR3 is TGCGCCAGCAGCTCCATGGGCTCAAACACTGAAGCTTTCTTT.

This clonotype was seen many times. The chain uses TRBV4-1 and TRBJ2-5; TRBD2 aligns across 8 bases. Germline trimming cut 1 base from V and 9 bases from J; bases unmatched to any gene: 7. The CDR3 runs to 14 residues. Per germline, CDR1 MGHRA and CDR2 YSYEKL. The chain's CDR3 is CASSQGPAGEAQYF. DNA for the CDR3: TGCGCCAGCAGCCAAGGGCCAGCGGGGGAGGCCCAGTACTTC.

At least ten counts were recorded for this clonotype. This chain uses TRBV12-3 or TRBV12-4 with TRBJ1-2; weak D call: TRBD1 (5 bases). Deletions cut 7 bases from V and 4 bases from J, with 16 bases between. The length of the CDR3 is 14 residues. The CDR3 bases are TGTGCCAGCACCCGGGGGGAGGGGATCTATGGCTACACCTTC. It is translated as CASTRGEGIYGYTF.

Ten or more counts support this clonotype. The chain employs TRBV28 and TRBJ1-5; D is unclear. This CDR3 region has 14 residues. Germline V lookup: CDR1 MDHEN, CDR2 SYDVKM. V dropped 6 bases and J dropped 3 bases, with 12 bases sitting between them. The DNA for the CDR3 is TGTGCCAGCAGCTCGGCCAGCCTCAATCAGCCCCAGCATTTT. As protein: CASSSASLNQPQHF. The complete variable domain, with remaining parts taken from reference TRBV28 and TRBJ1-5, reads DVKVTQSSRYLVKRTGEKVFLECVQDMDHENMFWYRQDPGLGLRLIYFSYDVKMKEKGDIPEGYSVSREKKERFSLILESASTNQTSMYLCASSSASLNQPQHFGDGTRLSIL.

V gene TRBV9 combines with J gene TRBJ1-3, with D uncertain. CDR1 is SGDLS, CDR2 YYNGEE, per germline. There are 16 residues in the CDR3. Trimming pared 0 bases from V and 0 bases from J, leaving 10 bases between. The CDR3: CASSVEGTLSGNTIYF. CDR3 coding DNA: TGTGCCAGCAGCGTAGAGGGCACACTCTCTGGAAACACCATATATTTT.

There are many counts of this clonotype. The chain carries TRBV18 and TRBJ2-7; a weak D match, TRBD1 (5 bases). CDR3 size: 12 residues. The V end lost 4 bases, the J end lost 11 bases, and 15 bases lay between the germline ends. Germline V lookup: CDR1 KGHSH, CDR2 LQKENI. The CDR3 DNA follows: TGTGCCAGCTCACAAACAGGCACCGACAAGTACTTC. Translated, it gives CASSQTGTDKYF.

This clonotype was recorded many times. V usage is TRBV15 and J usage is TRBJ1-5; a weak D match, TRBD1 (6 bases). Trimming stripped 2 bases from V and 1 base from J, with 9 bases between. CDR1 and CDR2 (germline): LNHNV, YYDKDF (reference sequence). The CDR3 is 15 amino acids. The CDR3 DNA follows: TGTGCCACCAGCAGACTCACAGGGAGCAATCAGCCCCAGCATTTT. It translates to CATSRLTGSNQPQHF.